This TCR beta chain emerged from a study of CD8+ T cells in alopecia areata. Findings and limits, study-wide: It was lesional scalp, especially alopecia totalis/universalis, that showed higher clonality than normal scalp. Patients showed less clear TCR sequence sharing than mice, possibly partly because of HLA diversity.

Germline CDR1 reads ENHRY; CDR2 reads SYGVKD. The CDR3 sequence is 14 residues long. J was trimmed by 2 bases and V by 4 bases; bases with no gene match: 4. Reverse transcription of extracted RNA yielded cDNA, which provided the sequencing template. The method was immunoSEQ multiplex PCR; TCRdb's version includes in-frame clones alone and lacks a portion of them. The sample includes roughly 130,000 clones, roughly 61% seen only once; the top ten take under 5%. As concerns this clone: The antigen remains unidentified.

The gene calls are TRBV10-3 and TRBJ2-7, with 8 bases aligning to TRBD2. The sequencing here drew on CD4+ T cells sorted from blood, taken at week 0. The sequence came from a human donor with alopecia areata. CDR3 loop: CAISGTSRTYEQYF. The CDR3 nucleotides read TGTGCCATCAGTGGGACTAGCAGAACCTACGAGCAGTACTTC.